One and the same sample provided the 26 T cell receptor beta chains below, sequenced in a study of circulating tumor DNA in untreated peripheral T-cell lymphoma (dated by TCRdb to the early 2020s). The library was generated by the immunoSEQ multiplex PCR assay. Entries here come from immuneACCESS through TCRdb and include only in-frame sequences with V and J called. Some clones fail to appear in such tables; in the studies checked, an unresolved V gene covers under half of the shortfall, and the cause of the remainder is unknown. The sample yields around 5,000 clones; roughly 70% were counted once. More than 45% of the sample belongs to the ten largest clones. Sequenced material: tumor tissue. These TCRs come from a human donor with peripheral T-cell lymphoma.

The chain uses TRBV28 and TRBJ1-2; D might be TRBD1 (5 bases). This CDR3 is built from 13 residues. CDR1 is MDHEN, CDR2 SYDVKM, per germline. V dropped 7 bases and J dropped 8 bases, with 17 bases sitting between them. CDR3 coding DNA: TGTGCCAGCATTCATCAGGGTTCGAAGGGCTACACCTTC. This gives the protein CASIHQGSKGYTF.

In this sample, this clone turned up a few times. The CDR3 DNA sequence: TGTGCCAGCAGCCAATCTAGCGGGAGGGAGCAGTTCTTC. Translating it yields CASSQSSGREQFF. This chain uses TRBV16 with TRBJ2-1; 10 nucleotides align to TRBD2. The CDR3 loop spans 13 amino acids. J lost 10 bases, V lost 0 bases, and 0 bases had no gene match. The V gene's germline CDR1 is KGHSY and CDR2 FQNENV.

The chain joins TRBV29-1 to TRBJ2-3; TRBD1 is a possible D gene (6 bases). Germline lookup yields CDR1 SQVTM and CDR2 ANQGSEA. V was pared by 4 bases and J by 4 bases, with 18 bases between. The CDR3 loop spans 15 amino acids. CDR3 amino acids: CSVARAGALPDTQYF. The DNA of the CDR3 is TGCAGCGTTGCTAGGGCAGGGGCTCTCCCAGATACGCAGTATTTT.

The CDR3 DNA sequence: TGTGCCAGCAGTCCGAGCCGGAGGTCTAACTATGGCTACACCTTC. Translation gives CASSPSRRSNYGYTF. The chain carries TRBV9 and TRBJ1-2; no clear D gene. Germline CDR1 SGDLS, CDR2 YYNGEE. This CDR3 is built from 15 residues. V lost 5 bases and J 0 bases, leaving 14 bases between the germline ends.

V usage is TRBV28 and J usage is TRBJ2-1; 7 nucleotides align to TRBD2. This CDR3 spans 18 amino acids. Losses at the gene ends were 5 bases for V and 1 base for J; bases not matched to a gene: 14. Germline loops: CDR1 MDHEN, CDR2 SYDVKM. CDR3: CASSTPRWGEGSYNEQFF. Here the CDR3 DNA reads TGTGCCAGCAGTACCCCCCGGTGGGGGGAGGGTTCCTACAATGAGCAGTTCTTC.

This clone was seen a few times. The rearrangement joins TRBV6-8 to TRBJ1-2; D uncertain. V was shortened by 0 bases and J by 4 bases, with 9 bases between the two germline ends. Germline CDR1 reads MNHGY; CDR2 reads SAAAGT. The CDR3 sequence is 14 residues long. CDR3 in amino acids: CASSYSSRIYGYTF. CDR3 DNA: TGTGCCAGCAGTTACTCCAGCAGAATCTATGGCTACACCTTC.

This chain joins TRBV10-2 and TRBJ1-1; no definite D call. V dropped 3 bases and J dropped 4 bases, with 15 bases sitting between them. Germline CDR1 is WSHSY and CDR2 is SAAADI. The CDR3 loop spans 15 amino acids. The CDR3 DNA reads TGCGCCAGCAGTGATCCGTCATTTCTAACCACTGAAGCTTTCTTT. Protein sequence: CASSDPSFLTTEAFF.

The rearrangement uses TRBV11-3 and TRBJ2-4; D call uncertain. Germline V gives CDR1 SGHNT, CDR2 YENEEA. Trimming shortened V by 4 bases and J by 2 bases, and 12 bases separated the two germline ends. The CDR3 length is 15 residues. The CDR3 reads CASSSKLHSKNIQYF. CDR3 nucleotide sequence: TGTGCCAGCAGCTCCAAACTACACTCCAAAAACATTCAGTACTTC.

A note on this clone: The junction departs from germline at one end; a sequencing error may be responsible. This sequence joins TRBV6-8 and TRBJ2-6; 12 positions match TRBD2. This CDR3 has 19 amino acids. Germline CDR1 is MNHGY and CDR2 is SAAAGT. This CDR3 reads CAISTKGTSGYSGANVLTF. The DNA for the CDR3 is TGTGCCATCAGTACAAAGGGGACTAGCGGGTACTCTGGGGCCAACGTCCTGACTTTC.

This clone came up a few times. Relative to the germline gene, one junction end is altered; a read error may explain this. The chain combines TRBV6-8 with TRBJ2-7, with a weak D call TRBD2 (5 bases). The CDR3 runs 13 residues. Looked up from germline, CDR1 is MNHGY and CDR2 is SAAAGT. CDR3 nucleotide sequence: TGTGCCATCAGTAAGCTGACTAACTACGAGCAGTACTTC. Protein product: CAISKLTNYEQYF.

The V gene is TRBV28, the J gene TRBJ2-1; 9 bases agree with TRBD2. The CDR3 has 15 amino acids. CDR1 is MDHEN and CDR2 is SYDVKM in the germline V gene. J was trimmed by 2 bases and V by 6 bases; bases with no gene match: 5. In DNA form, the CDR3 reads TGTGCCAGCAGAGGAGCGGGGGGCGCCTACAATGAGCAGTTCTTC. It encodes CASRGAGGAYNEQFF.

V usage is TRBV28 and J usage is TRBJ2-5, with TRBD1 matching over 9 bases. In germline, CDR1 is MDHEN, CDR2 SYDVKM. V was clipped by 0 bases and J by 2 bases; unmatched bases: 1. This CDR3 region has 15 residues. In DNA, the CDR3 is TGTGCCAGCAGTTTATGGGGGACAGGGCAAGAGACCCAGTACTTC. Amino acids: CASSLWGTGQETQYF.

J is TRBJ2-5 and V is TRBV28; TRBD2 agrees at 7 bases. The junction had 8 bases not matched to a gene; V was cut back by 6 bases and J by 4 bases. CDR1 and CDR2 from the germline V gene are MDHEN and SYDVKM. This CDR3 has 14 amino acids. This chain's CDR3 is CASSQPGGRETQYF. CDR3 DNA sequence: TGTGCCAGCAGCCAGCCGGGGGGAAGAGAGACCCAGTACTTC.

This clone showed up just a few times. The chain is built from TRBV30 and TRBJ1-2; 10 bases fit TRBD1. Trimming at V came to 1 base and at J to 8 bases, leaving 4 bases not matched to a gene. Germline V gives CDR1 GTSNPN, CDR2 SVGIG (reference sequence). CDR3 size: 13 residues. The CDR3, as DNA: TGTGCCTGGAGTGGGACAGGGGGAGGAGGCTACACCTTC. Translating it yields CAWSGTGGGGYTF.

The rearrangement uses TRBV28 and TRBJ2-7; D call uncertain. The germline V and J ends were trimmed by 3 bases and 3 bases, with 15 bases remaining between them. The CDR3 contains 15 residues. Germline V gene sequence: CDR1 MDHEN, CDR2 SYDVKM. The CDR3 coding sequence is TGTGCCAGCAGTTTGTCGGGTTTACAAGTCTACGAGCAGTACTTC. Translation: CASSLSGLQVYEQYF.

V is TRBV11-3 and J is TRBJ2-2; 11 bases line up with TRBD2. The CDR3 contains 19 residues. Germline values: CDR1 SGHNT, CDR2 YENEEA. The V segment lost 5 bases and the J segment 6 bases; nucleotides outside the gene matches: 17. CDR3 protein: CASSPVADIAGGQAGELFF. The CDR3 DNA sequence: TGTGCCAGCAGCCCCGTTGCCGATATAGCGGGAGGGCAGGCCGGGGAGCTGTTTTTT.

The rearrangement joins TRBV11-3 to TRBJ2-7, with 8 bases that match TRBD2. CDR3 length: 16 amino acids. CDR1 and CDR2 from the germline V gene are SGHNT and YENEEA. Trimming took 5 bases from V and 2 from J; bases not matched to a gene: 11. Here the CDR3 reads CASSPRSGSLPYEQYF. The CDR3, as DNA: TGTGCCAGCAGCCCGAGGAGCGGGAGCCTACCCTACGAGCAGTACTTC. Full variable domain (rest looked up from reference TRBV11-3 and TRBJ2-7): EAGVVQSPRYKIIEKKQPVAFWCNPISGHNTLYWYLQNLGQGPELLIRYENEEAVDDSQLPKDRFSAERLKGVDSTLKIQPAELGDSAVYLCASSPRSGSLPYEQYFGPGTRLTVT.

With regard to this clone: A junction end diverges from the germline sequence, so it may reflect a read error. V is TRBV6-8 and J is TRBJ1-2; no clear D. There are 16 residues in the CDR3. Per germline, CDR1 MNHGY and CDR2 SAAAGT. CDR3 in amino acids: CAISVTDVGRNYGYTF. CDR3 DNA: TGTGCCATCAGTGTCACTGATGTGGGGAGGAACTATGGCTACACCTTC.

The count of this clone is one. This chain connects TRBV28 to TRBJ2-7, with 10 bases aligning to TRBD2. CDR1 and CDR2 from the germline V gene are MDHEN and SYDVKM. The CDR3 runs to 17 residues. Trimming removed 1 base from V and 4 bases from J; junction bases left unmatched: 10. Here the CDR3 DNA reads TGTGCCAGCAGTTTATCGACTCTGTTAGCGGGAGGATACGAGCAGTACTTC. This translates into CASSLSTLLAGGYEQYF. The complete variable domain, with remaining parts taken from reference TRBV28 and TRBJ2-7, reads DVKVTQSSRYLVKRTGEKVFLECVQDMDHENMFWYRQDPGLGLRLIYFSYDVKMKEKGDIPEGYSVSREKKERFSLILESASTNQTSMYLCASSLSTLLAGGYEQYFGPGTRLTVT.

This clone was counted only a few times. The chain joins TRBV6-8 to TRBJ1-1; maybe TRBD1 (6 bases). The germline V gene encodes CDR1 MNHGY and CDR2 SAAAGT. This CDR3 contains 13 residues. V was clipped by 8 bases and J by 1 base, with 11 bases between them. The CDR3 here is CASGRQENTEAFF. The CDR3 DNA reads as TGTGCCAGCGGGAGACAGGAGAACACTGAAGCTTTCTTT.

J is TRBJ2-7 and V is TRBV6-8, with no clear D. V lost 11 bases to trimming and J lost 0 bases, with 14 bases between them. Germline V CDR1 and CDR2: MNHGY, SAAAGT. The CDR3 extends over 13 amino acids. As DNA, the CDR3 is TGTGCCGTATCAGGCTACCTCTCCTACGAGCAGTACTTC. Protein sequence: CAVSGYLSYEQYF.

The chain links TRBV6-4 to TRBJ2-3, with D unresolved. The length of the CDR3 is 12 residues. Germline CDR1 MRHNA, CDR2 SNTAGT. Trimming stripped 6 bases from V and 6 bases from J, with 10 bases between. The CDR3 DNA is TGTGCCAGCAGCAAGACTCCGGATACGCAGTATTTT. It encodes CASSKTPDTQYF.

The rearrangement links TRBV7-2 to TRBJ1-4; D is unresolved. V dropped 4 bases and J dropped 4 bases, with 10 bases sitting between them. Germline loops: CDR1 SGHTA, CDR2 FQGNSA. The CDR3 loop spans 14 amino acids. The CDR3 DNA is TGTGCCAGCAGCTCAGGACCCTATAATGAAAAACTGTTTTTT. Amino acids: CASSSGPYNEKLFF. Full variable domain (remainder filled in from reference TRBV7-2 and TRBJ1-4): GAGVSQSPSNKVTEKGKDVELRCDPISGHTALYWYRQSLGQGLEFLIYFQGNSAPDKSGLPSDRFSAERTGGSVSTLTIQRTQQEDSAVYLCASSSGPYNEKLFFGSGTQLSVL.

The chain's CDR3 is CATTGGLVGYTF. CDR3 bases: TGTGCCACGACAGGGGGCTTAGTTGGCTACACCTTC. The chain combines TRBV30 with TRBJ1-2; 10 bases map to TRBD1. This CDR3 has 12 residues. CDR1 is GTSNPN, CDR2 SVGIG, per germline (reference sequence). Trimming removed 8 bases from V and 7 bases from J; junction bases left unmatched: 7.

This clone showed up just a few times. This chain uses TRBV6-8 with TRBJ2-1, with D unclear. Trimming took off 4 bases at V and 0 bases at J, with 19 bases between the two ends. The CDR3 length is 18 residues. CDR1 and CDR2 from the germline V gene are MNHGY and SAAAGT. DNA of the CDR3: TGTGCCAGCAGTTCCAACCTCCGCGGAGCTGCCTCCTACAATGAGCAGTTCTTC. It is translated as CASSSNLRGAASYNEQFF.

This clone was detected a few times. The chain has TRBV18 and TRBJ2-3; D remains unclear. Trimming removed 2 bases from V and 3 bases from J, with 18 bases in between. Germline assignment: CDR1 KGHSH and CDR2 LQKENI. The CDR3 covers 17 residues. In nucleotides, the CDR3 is TGTGCCAGCTCACCAACCCCCCCCGGAGTTTTGACAGATACGCAGTATTTT. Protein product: CASSPTPPGVLTDTQYF.